This entry describes one TCR beta chain. Antigen specificity is unknown. These oral cavity squamous cell carcinomas were HPV-negative and locally advanced. This entry is derived from a study of neoadjuvant anti-PD-1 for oral cavity cancer. Study context: Patients without progression got a fourth dose around day 43. Overall study findings and caveats: Higher pretreatment Treg/Th17 ratios tracked higher pretreatment blood clonality. Non-responders to neoadjuvant nivolumab had significantly more clonal PBMC T cells than responders.

Per the germline V gene, CDR1 is MNHEY and CDR2 is SMNVEV (reference sequence). Trimming removed 3 bases from V and 10 bases from J, with 10 bases in between. The CDR3 runs to 13 residues. Sequencing used immunoSEQ multiplex PCR; TCRdb keeps in-frame clones, though not all of them. The sample records about 6,700 clones, 65% to 85% being singletons. The sequences come from PBMCs, collected before nivolumab (anti-PD-1) treatment. This TCR was sampled from a person aged 35-80 years with oral cavity squamous cell carcinoma. This chain uses TRBV27 with TRBJ1-6; no firm D call. The CDR3 reads CASSFFKTSPLHF. DNA for the CDR3: TGTGCCAGCAGTTTCTTTAAGACGTCACCCCTCCACTTT.